Presented here are 16 T cell receptor beta chains from one specimen sequenced in a study of blood T cell repertoires in COVID-19 (dated by TCRdb to between 2020 and 2021). The library was obtained by the immunoSEQ multiplex PCR assay. Held by TCRdb, this immuneACCESS table contains in-frame sequences only and omits some clones. Under half of the omission traces to an unresolved V gene where checked; the cause of the rest is unknown. The sample table holds roughly 150,000 clones, of which approximately 90% were seen once. Roughly 15% of the sample belongs to the ten largest clones. Specimen: peripheral blood. The receptors were gathered from a woman in her forties with acute or convalescent COVID-19.

Concerning this clone: Other DNA sequences within the sample encode an identical CDR3. The chain joins TRBV29-1 to TRBJ1-5, with 8 bases lining up with TRBD1. Trimming took 4 bases from V and 7 from J; bases not matched to a gene: 12. The CDR3 contains 15 residues. CDR1 is SQVTM, CDR2 ANQGSEA, per germline. The CDR3 nucleotides are TGCAGCGTTGTGGAGACAGGGGTAGGGGGGCAGCCCCAGCATTTT. Translated, it gives CSVVETGVGGQPQHF.

The gene calls are TRBV9 and TRBJ2-1, with TRBD2 identical over 9 bases. The V gene end was trimmed by 2 bases and the J gene end by 7 bases; junction bases not matched to a gene: 10. Germline values: CDR1 SGDLS, CDR2 YYNGEE. The CDR3 length is 16 residues. CDR3 loop: CASSVGAGGTRNEQFF. The CDR3 DNA is TGTGCCAGCAGCGTCGGGGCGGGAGGGACCCGTAATGAGCAGTTCTTC.

The chain joins TRBV11-3 to TRBJ2-3, with 8 bases lining up with TRBD2. The CDR3 runs 14 residues. Per germline, CDR1 SGHNT and CDR2 YENEEA. V was pared by 8 bases and J by 6 bases, with 10 bases of the junction left unmatched. Here the CDR3 reads CASLKASGSDTQYF. The DNA of the CDR3 is TGTGCCAGCCTTAAGGCCAGCGGGAGTGATACGCAGTATTTT.

This sequence joins TRBV9 and TRBJ2-3, with a possible D match to TRBD1 (5 bases). The germline V gene encodes CDR1 SGDLS and CDR2 YYNGEE. The CDR3 has 15 amino acids. Trimming left V 0 bases short and J 3 bases short, with 11 bases between. The CDR3 nucleotides are TGTGCCAGCAGCGTAGTTGGACAACCTACAGATACGCAGTATTTT. Encoded protein: CASSVVGQPTDTQYF.

The chain employs TRBV19 and TRBJ2-6; 10 bases agree with TRBD1. Germline CDR1 is LNHDA and CDR2 is SQIVND (reference sequence). The junction had 8 bases not matched to a gene; V was cut back by 6 bases and J by 0 bases. There are 18 residues in the CDR3. For the CDR3, the DNA is TGTGCCAGTAGCACAAGGACAGGGGGATACTCTGGGGCCAACGTCCTGACTTTC. Its protein is CASSTRTGGYSGANVLTF.

The rearrangement links TRBV4-1 to TRBJ1-5, with 12 bases matching TRBD1. The CDR3 spans 16 residues. The germline gives CDR1 MGHRA, CDR2 YSYEKL. V was clipped by 1 base and J by 6 bases; unmatched bases: 4. The CDR3 here is CASSQAGTGGTQPQHF. CDR3 coding DNA: TGCGCCAGCAGCCAAGCCGGGACAGGGGGCACTCAGCCCCAGCATTTT.

The V call is TRBV6-1, the J call TRBJ1-6; tentatively, D is TRBD1 (5 bases). The CDR3 has 17 amino acids. CDR1 and CDR2 (germline): MNHNS, SASEGT. Trimming took 3 bases from V and 1 from J, leaving 13 bases between them. CDR3 residues: CASSEGQGGSYNSPLHF. In DNA, the CDR3 is TGTGCCAGCAGTGAGGGGCAGGGAGGGTCCTATAATTCACCCCTCCACTTT.

The gene calls are TRBV7-3 and TRBJ2-7, with TRBD2 matching 14 bases. J was trimmed by 4 bases and V by 7 bases; bases with no gene match: 9. Germline V CDR1 and CDR2: SGHTA, FQGTGA. The CDR3 contains 16 residues. The CDR3 loop is CASNQGLAGDTYEQYF. In DNA, the CDR3 is TGTGCCAGCAACCAGGGACTAGCGGGAGATACTTACGAGCAGTACTTC.

The V and J genes are TRBV3-1 (or the pseudogene TRBV3-2) and TRBJ2-4; 8 positions agree with TRBD1. J lost 6 bases, V lost 5 bases, and 3 bases had no gene match. Germline V lookup: CDR1 LGHDT, CDR2 YNNKEL (reference sequence). CDR3 length equals 13 residues. DNA for the CDR3: TGTGCCAGCAGCTTAGGACAGGGAAACATTCAGTACTTC. Translating gives CASSLGQGNIQYF.

This clone is a singleton in its sample. This chain connects TRBV9 to TRBJ1-2; D is unclear. Germline V CDR1 and CDR2: SGDLS, YYNGEE. The CDR3 covers 14 residues. The V end was cut by 0 bases, the J end by 5 bases, with 11 bases between. The CDR3 region is CASSVGVVSYGYTF. As DNA, the CDR3 is TGTGCCAGCAGCGTAGGCGTAGTTTCGTATGGCTACACCTTC.

The rearrangement uses TRBV7-2 and TRBJ2-7; possible D gene TRBD1, 5 bases. In germline, CDR1 is SGHTA, CDR2 FQGNSA. Trimming took off 1 base at V and 2 bases at J, with 9 bases between the two ends. The CDR3 sequence is 14 residues long. CDR3: CASSLGPGPYEQYF. The CDR3 bases are TGTGCCAGCAGCTTAGGTCCAGGGCCCTACGAGCAGTACTTC.

The chain uses TRBV19 and TRBJ2-1; D is undetermined. The V gene lost 3 bases and the J gene lost 7 bases, with 4 bases spanning the gap. Per germline, CDR1 LNHDA and CDR2 SQIVND (reference sequence). The CDR3 contains 11 residues. Here the CDR3 DNA reads TGTGCCAGTAGTATCCTTAATGAGCAGTTCTTC. This gives the protein CASSILNEQFF.

The chain employs TRBV28 and TRBJ1-6, with D unclear. The germline V and J ends were trimmed by 3 bases and 5 bases, with 8 bases remaining between them. CDR3 length: 14 residues. Germline V gene sequence: CDR1 MDHEN, CDR2 SYDVKM. The CDR3 spells CASSLGGDNSPLHF. CDR3 in DNA: TGTGCCAGCAGTTTGGGAGGTGATAATTCACCCCTCCACTTT.

This clone has a single count. The chain combines TRBV15 with TRBJ2-3; unclear D gene. CDR3 length: 13 amino acids. Trimming took off 1 base at V and 3 bases at J, with 5 bases between the two ends. CDR1 LNHNV and CDR2 YYDKDF come from the germline V gene (reference sequence). CDR3 protein: CATSRAQTDTQYF. The CDR3 nucleotides are TGTGCCACCAGCAGAGCTCAGACAGATACGCAGTATTTT.

This chain links TRBV6-5 with TRBJ1-1; maybe TRBD1 (5 bases). The CDR3 has 14 amino acids. In germline, CDR1 is MNHEY, CDR2 SVGAGI. Trimming took off 0 bases at V and 1 base at J, with 6 bases between the two ends. DNA for the CDR3: TGTGCCAGCAGTTACTCAGGGGAGAACACTGAAGCTTTCTTT. It specifies CASSYSGENTEAFF.

This clone was detected a few times. The V and J genes are TRBV7-9 and TRBJ2-2; D remains ambiguous. Germline lookup yields CDR1 SEHNR and CDR2 FQNEAQ (reference sequence). The CDR3 contains 13 residues. Deletions cut 4 bases from V and 5 bases from J, with 8 bases between. DNA for the CDR3: TGTGCCAGCAGCTCACCGAGGACCGGGGAGCTGTTTTTT. Its protein product is CASSSPRTGELFF. The complete variable domain, with remaining parts taken from reference TRBV7-9 and TRBJ2-2, reads DTGVSQNPRHKITKRGQNVTFRCDPISEHNRLYWYRQTLGQGPEFLTYFQNEAQLEKSRLLSDRFSAERPKGSFSTLEIQRTEQGDSAMYLCASSSPRTGELFFGEGSRLTVL.